A selection of T cell receptor beta chains follows, all from one sample in a study of beta chain features in type 1 diabetes. The assay was immunoSEQ multiplex PCR, and TCRdb's table has in-frame clones only and misses some. The sample lists over 200,000 clones, 9.5% to 13% occurring once. Input material: naive CD4+ T cells from blood. These receptors all come from a man aged 25-45 years with type 1 diabetes. CDR3s include the opening cysteine and the closing phenylalanine or tryptophan. The D gene is left open where the match is weak. Only part of the rows carry a size: once, few, many, or a class if the clone is expanded.

j_call v_call d_call clone_size cdr3_length cdr3_aa cdr3_nt
TRBJ2-7 TRBV5-6 - few 12 CASSIQGYEQYF TGTGCCAGCAGCATTCAGGGCTACGAGCAGTACTTC
TRBJ2-7 TRBV19 - few 11 CASSSRGKQYF TGTGCCAGTAGTTCGCGGGGTAAGCAGTACTTC
TRBJ1-2 TRBV9 - - 13 CASSKGDYYGYTF TGTGCCAGCAGTAAGGGGGATTACTATGGCTACACCTTC
TRBJ2-5 TRBV6-6 - - 15 CASSPRRAFGETQYF TGTGCCAGCAGCCCACGGAGGGCTTTCGGAGAGACCCAGTACTTC
TRBJ2-5 TRBV18 TRBD2 few 14 CASSPGRVQETQYF TGTGCCAGCTCACCAGGGAGGGTGCAAGAGACCCAGTACTTC
TRBJ1-1 TRBV4-1 - - 13 CASSQLGATEAFF TGCGCCAGCAGCCAATTAGGGGCCACTGAAGCTTTCTTT
TRBJ2-1 TRBV18 - - 13 CASSPTRLDEQFF TGTGCCAGCTCACCAACACGACTCGACGAGCAGTTCTTC
TRBJ2-3 TRBV6-6 - - 11 CATPRGAAQYF TGTGCCACCCCTCGCGGGGCCGCGCAGTATTTT
TRBJ2-7 TRBV29-1 - few 12 CSVYRTAYEQYF TGCAGCGTTTACAGGACAGCATACGAGCAGTACTTC
TRBJ2-1 TRBV19 - few 15 CASQMEGNGHNEQFF TGTGCCAGCCAGATGGAGGGGAACGGCCACAATGAGCAGTTCTTC
TRBJ2-3 TRBV9 - - 13 CASQLTATDTQYF TGTGCCAGCCAGCTGACAGCCACAGATACGCAGTATTTT
TRBJ2-5 TRBV18 - once 12 CASSPAQETQYF TGTGCCAGCTCACCGGCTCAAGAGACCCAGTACTTC
TRBJ1-4 TRBV4-2 - - 14 CASSQFQGKEKLFF TGTGCCAGCAGCCAATTCCAGGGGAAGGAAAAACTGTTTTTT